A selection of T cell receptor beta chains follows, all from one sample in a study of OX40 agonist ivuxolimab in advanced cancers. Measured with immunoSEQ multiplex PCR; TCRdb has only the in-frame clones, and not every one. The repertoire includes tens of thousands of clones, about nine tenths of them detected once, and about 1% sits in the top ten. This sample comprised CD4+ or CD8+ T cells sorted from blood, obtained in a trial of the OX40 agonist ivuxolimab. These TCRs come from an adult with an advanced solid tumor such as melanoma, head and neck, liver or kidney cancer. The CDR3 runs from the conserved cysteine through the conserved F or W. The D gene is left open where the match is weak. Size is omitted from some rows. Given values are once, few, many or a class for expanded clones.

abundance | j_gene | v_gene | d_gene | CDR3aa | CDR3nt
- | TRBJ1-3 | TRBV6-1 | - | CASSLDTLPVTIYF | TGTGCCAGCAGTCTGGACACCCTACCGGTTACTATATATTTT
- | TRBJ1-1 | TRBV27 | - | CASTYWTALNTEAFF | TGTGCCAGCACCTACTGGACGGCCTTGAACACTGAAGCTTTCTTT
once | TRBJ1-2 | TRBV19 | TRBD1 | CASSISGTGIGYTF | TGTGCCAGTAGTATAAGCGGGACAGGGATTGGCTACACCTTC
- | TRBJ1-4 | TRBV18 | TRBD1 | CASHGTGGAGEKLFF | TGTGCCAGCCACGGAACAGGGGGCGCCGGTGAAAAACTGTTTTTT
- | TRBJ2-2 | TRBV7-2 | TRBD1 | CASSIRQGNTGELFF | TGTGCCAGCAGCATACGACAGGGGAACACCGGGGAGCTGTTTTTT
- | TRBJ2-5 | TRBV28 | - | CASSNSGPAKTQYF | TGTGCCAGCAGTAATAGTGGGCCTGCTAAGACCCAGTACTTC
- | TRBJ2-5 | TRBV25-1 | - | CASSEYGPITGRETQYF | TGTGCCAGCAGTGAATATGGGCCTATCACGGGCAGGGAGACCCAGTACTTC
- | TRBJ2-2 | TRBV11-2 | TRBD2 | CASSSHPTSGANTGELFF | TGTGCCAGCAGCTCCCACCCCACTAGCGGCGCGAACACCGGGGAGCTGTTTTTT
- | TRBJ2-3 | TRBV28 | TRBD1 | CASSIRTGSTDTQYF | TGTGCCAGCAGCATTAGGACAGGGAGCACAGATACGCAGTATTTT
- | TRBJ2-5 | TRBV5-1 | TRBD2 | CASSSLAGAGETQYF | TGCGCCAGCAGCTCCCTAGCGGGAGCAGGGGAGACCCAGTACTTC
- | TRBJ1-2 | TRBV5-1 | - | CASSLGPGDHYGYTF | TGCGCCAGCAGCTTGGGTCCAGGGGACCACTATGGCTACACCTTC
- | TRBJ2-6 | TRBV7-3 | - | CASSFAGANVLTF | TGTGCCAGCAGCTTCGCGGGGGCCAACGTCCTGACTTTC
- | TRBJ2-5 | TRBV7-2 | - | CASSRGIKETQYF | TGTGCCAGCAGCCGGGGGATCAAAGAGACCCAGTACTTC
- | TRBJ2-2 | TRBV4-1 | - | CASSQVATQNTGELFF | TGCGCCAGCAGCCAAGTCGCGACACAGAACACCGGGGAGCTGTTTTTT
- | TRBJ1-5 | TRBV5-3 | TRBD1 | CARSFNTDPGQGARQPQHF | TGTGCCAGAAGCTTCAACACCGACCCGGGACAGGGGGCCCGACAGCCCCAGCATTTT
- | TRBJ2-1 | TRBV19 | TRBD2 | CASSIDVPGLAGVDEQFF | TGTGCCAGTAGTATCGACGTTCCGGGACTAGCGGGAGTAGATGAGCAGTTCTTC
- | TRBJ2-3 | TRBV6-1 | TRBD1 | CASSRDSLTDTQYF | TGTGCCAGCAGTCGGGACAGCCTTACAGATACGCAGTATTTT
- | TRBJ2-2 | TRBV6-5 | TRBD1 | CASGQGDTGELFF | TGTGCCAGCGGACAGGGAGATACCGGGGAGCTGTTTTTT
- | TRBJ1-1 | TRBV28 | TRBD1 | CASSPGDREGGAFF | TGTGCCAGCAGCCCCGGTGACAGGGAGGGGGGAGCTTTCTTT
- | TRBJ2-3 | TRBV6-1 | TRBD1 | CAEVGQGVTDTQYF | TGTGCCGAAGTCGGACAGGGGGTCACAGATACGCAGTATTTT
- | TRBJ2-7 | TRBV13 | TRBD2 | CASSLVGGGAIEQYF | TGTGCCAGCAGCTTAGTCGGCGGGGGGGCTATCGAGCAGTACTTC
- | TRBJ2-3 | TRBV10-3 | - | CAISEGGASTDTQYF | TGTGCCATCAGTGAAGGGGGGGCCTCCACAGATACGCAGTATTTT
- | TRBJ2-7 | TRBV7-3 | - | CASSLNFGVPYEQYF | TGTGCCAGCAGCTTAAATTTTGGGGTCCCCTACGAGCAGTACTTC
- | TRBJ1-5 | TRBV28 | - | CASSRPIYSNQPQHF | TGTGCCAGCAGTCGACCAATTTATAGCAATCAGCCCCAGCATTTT
- | TRBJ2-2 | TRBV19 | TRBD2 | CASSIEGLAGRTGELFF | TGTGCCAGTAGTATAGAGGGACTAGCGGGGCGCACCGGGGAGCTGTTTTTT
once | TRBJ1-4 | TRBV19 | TRBD1 | CASRVQGREKLFF | TGTGCCAGTAGGGTACAGGGGCGGGAAAAACTGTTTTTT
- | TRBJ2-2 | TRBV25-1 | TRBD2 | CASSELSSGRNTGELFF | TGTGCCAGCAGTGAGCTATCTAGCGGGCGGAACACCGGGGAGCTGTTTTTT